This T cell receptor beta chain was recovered during a study of blood T cell repertoires in COVID-19. Patients of the Seattle cohort, enrolled during active infection, were followed longitudinally. How the authors handled the data: Amplifying reference gene primers gave estimates of nucleated cell counts. TCRdb's copy holds only in-frame clones and misses some; the assay was immunoSEQ multiplex PCR. V, J and clone size derive from that table, while D and trimming were established from the DNA sequence. The data hold about 280,000 clones, with about 90% observed a single time. The germline CDR1 and CDR2 sequences are SGHVS and FQNEAQ. The CDR3 covers 14 residues. Trimming left V 1 base short and J 6 bases short, with 12 bases between.

The chain combines TRBV7-8 with TRBJ1-2; D is perhaps TRBD1 (5 bases). The clonotype was recovered from a woman aged 25 to 45 with COVID-19, enrolled during active disease. The sequenced sample was peripheral blood. CDR3 DNA: TGTGCCAGCAGCTTAGGCAAGGGGTGGAATGGCTACACCTTC. Translation: CASSLGKGWNGYTF.